This entry lists 23 T cell receptor beta chains sequenced from one sample in a study of identifying expanded T cells in peripheral blood. Repertoires were generated with immunoSEQ multiplex PCR, while TCRdb's copy carries only in-frame clones and drops some. The repertoire holds under 100,000 clones, with about 85% as singletons. What was sequenced was blood. The receptors originated from a person between 18 and 69 years old in good health.

The V gene is TRBV6-6, the J gene TRBJ2-2; 9 bases align to TRBD1. Germline-derived CDR1 and CDR2 are MNHNY and SVGAGI (reference sequence). The CDR3 has 15 amino acids. V shed 6 bases and J 5 bases; nucleotides not matched to a gene: 7. CDR3: CASSWDREGTGELFF. The DNA for the CDR3 is TGTGCCAGCAGCTGGGACAGGGAAGGGACCGGGGAGCTGTTTTTT.

The gene calls are TRBV7-2 and TRBJ2-1; either TRBD1 or TRBD2 may supply D (6 bases each). This CDR3 has 17 amino acids. Germline V gene sequence: CDR1 SGHTA, CDR2 FQGNSA. Trimming took 1 base from V and 7 from J, leaving 20 bases between them. CDR3 nucleotide sequence: TGTGCCAGCAGCTTAGTTTGGGGGGCACTCCTCCGGAATGAGCAGTTCTTC. Amino acid sequence: CASSLVWGALLRNEQFF.

This chain uses TRBV6-6 with TRBJ1-1; a possible D gene is TRBD1 (6 bases). The CDR3 is 13 residues long. Trimming cost V 5 bases and J 4 bases, with 11 bases left between them. In germline, CDR1 is MNHNY, CDR2 SVGAGI (reference sequence). CDR3 bases: TGTGCCAGCAGTCTACAGGGTGGCACTGAAGCTTTCTTT. The encoded protein is CASSLQGGTEAFF.

The chain joins TRBV27 to TRBJ2-7; D not resolved. V lost 3 bases, J lost 7 bases, and 19 bases lay in between. This CDR3 is built from 15 residues. Germline V gives CDR1 MNHEY, CDR2 SMNVEV (reference sequence). The CDR3 region is CASSLGSGGAREQYF. The CDR3 region has the DNA TGTGCCAGCAGTTTGGGGTCCGGCGGAGCTCGGGAGCAGTACTTC.

The chain uses TRBV4-1 and TRBJ1-1; no firm D call. This CDR3 has 15 residues. CDR1 and CDR2 from the germline V gene are MGHRA and YSYEKL. Trimming shortened V by 4 bases and J by 1 base, and 13 bases separated the two germline ends. This chain's CDR3 is CASSREIAGNTEAFF. CDR3 in DNA: TGCGCCAGCAGCCGAGAGATAGCGGGGAACACTGAAGCTTTCTTT.

V usage is TRBV5-4 and J usage is TRBJ2-3; D unclear. The germline V gene encodes CDR1 SGHNT and CDR2 YYREEE (reference sequence). The CDR3 contains 13 residues. Trimming took off 1 base at V and 4 bases at J, with 7 bases between the two ends. DNA of the CDR3: TGTGCCAGCAGCTTGCCAGCAGCAGATACGCAGTATTTT. The encoded protein is CASSLPAADTQYF.

V usage is TRBV6-4 and J usage is TRBJ1-2, with a tentative D call TRBD1 (5 bases). Deletions cut 2 bases from V and 4 bases from J, with 14 bases between. Germline V CDR1 and CDR2: MRHNA, SNTAGT. The CDR3 has 15 residues. CDR3 nucleotides: TGTGCCAGCAGTGACCCGGTGGGCAGGGCCTATGGCTACACCTTC. It specifies CASSDPVGRAYGYTF.

V usage is TRBV5-1 and J usage is TRBJ1-6, with 7 bases lining up with TRBD1. The CDR3 runs to 14 residues. V shed 4 bases, J shed 14 bases, and the junction held 12 bases outside the gene matches. Germline CDR1 and CDR2: SGHRS and YFSETQ. The CDR3 DNA is TGCGCCAGCAGCCCGGGACAGCCACTGGGGGCCCTCCACTTT. This sequence encodes CASSPGQPLGALHF.

The CDR3 protein is CASSPPNRGETQYF. CDR3 DNA: TGTGCCAGCTCACCACCGAATAGGGGGGAGACCCAGTACTTC. This chain links TRBV18 with TRBJ2-5; possibly TRBD1 for D (6 bases). Per germline, CDR1 KGHSH and CDR2 LQKENI. V lost 0 bases, J lost 5 bases, and 10 bases lay in between. The CDR3 has 14 amino acids.

This clone was found a few times. The CDR3 DNA reads TGTGCCAGTAGTATGCAGGATTACACTGAAGCTTTCTTT. It yields the protein CASSMQDYTEAFF. The chain links TRBV19 to TRBJ1-1; D unresolved. V was shortened by 3 bases and J by 3 bases, with 8 bases between the two germline ends. The V gene's germline CDR1 is LNHDA and CDR2 SQIVND (reference sequence). This CDR3 contains 13 residues.

The rearrangement links TRBV4-1 to TRBJ2-7, with TRBD1 matching 9 bases. Looked up from germline, CDR1 is MGHRA and CDR2 is YSYEKL. CDR3 length equals 15 residues. V gave up 3 bases and J gave up 6 bases; unmatched junction bases: 9. The DNA of the CDR3 is TGCGCCAGCAGCCATCCGGGACAGGGTTCTAGCGAGCAGTACTTC. This sequence encodes CASSHPGQGSSEQYF.

This clone turned up a few times. J is TRBJ2-5 and V is TRBV4-1; TRBD2 is a possible D gene (5 bases). This CDR3 spans 15 amino acids. The V gene's germline CDR1 is MGHRA and CDR2 YSYEKL. V was shortened by 4 bases and J by 1 base, with 13 bases between the two germline ends. In DNA, the CDR3 is TGCGCCAGCAGCCGGACTGGACTCGTCCAAGAGACCCAGTACTTC. Protein sequence: CASSRTGLVQETQYF.

The chain joins TRBV5-1 to TRBJ1-5, with a weak D call TRBD1 (6 bases). The V gene lost 0 bases and the J gene lost 5 bases, with 6 bases spanning the gap. CDR3 size: 13 residues. Germline assignment: CDR1 SGHRS and CDR2 YFSETQ. The CDR3 reads CASSLGTDQPQHF. The CDR3 nucleotides read TGCGCCAGCAGCTTGGGGACAGATCAGCCCCAGCATTTT.

The chain recombines TRBV7-2 with TRBJ1-4; the D gene is possibly TRBD1 (5 bases). V gave up 8 bases and J gave up 7 bases, with 29 bases separating them. Germline V gives CDR1 SGHTA, CDR2 FQGNSA. The CDR3 consists of 18 residues. CDR3 amino acids: CASALYSHPARTPEKLFF. The DNA for the CDR3 is TGTGCCAGCGCTTTGTATTCCCACCCAGCCAGGACACCTGAAAAACTGTTTTTT.

The V and J genes are TRBV5-4 and TRBJ1-2; D is unresolved. This CDR3 has 11 residues. Trimming removed 2 bases at V and 6 bases at J, with 5 bases between. Per germline, CDR1 SGHNT and CDR2 YYREEE (reference sequence). CDR3 protein: CASSFRDGYTF. CDR3 DNA sequence: TGTGCCAGCAGCTTTCGGGATGGCTACACCTTC.

The chain is built from TRBV11-3 and TRBJ2-5; D remains unclear. The germline V and J ends were trimmed by 4 bases and 7 bases, with 13 bases remaining between them. The V gene's germline CDR1 is SGHNT and CDR2 YENEEA. The CDR3 consists of 13 residues. The DNA of the CDR3 is TGTGCCAGCAGCTCCACACACCTAGGGACCCAGTACTTC. The encoded protein is CASSSTHLGTQYF.

The chain is built from TRBV30 and TRBJ2-1; D unresolved. CDR1 and CDR2 (germline): GTSNPN, SVGIG (reference sequence). There are 13 residues in the CDR3. Trimming left V 2 bases short and J 7 bases short, with 12 bases between. The CDR3 spells CAWSSQVGNEQFF. CDR3 DNA sequence: TGTGCCTGGAGTTCCCAGGTTGGAAATGAGCAGTTCTTC.

The sample holds a few counts of this clone. This chain links TRBV6-5 with TRBJ1-2; weak D call: TRBD1 (5 bases). The V gene lost 3 bases and the J gene lost 4 bases, with 12 bases spanning the gap. The CDR3 is 14 residues long. Germline V gene sequence: CDR1 MNHEY, CDR2 SVGAGI. The CDR3 reads CASSYTGGSYGYTF. The CDR3 DNA is TGTGCCAGCAGTTATACGGGGGGAAGCTATGGCTACACCTTC.

V and J are TRBV11-2 and TRBJ2-7; 9 positions agree with TRBD1. From germline, CDR1 is SGHAT and CDR2 FQNNGV. The ends lost 2 bases at V and 6 bases at J; junction bases unmatched: 11. CDR3 length equals 16 residues. The CDR3 region is CASSLIERDRGFEQYF. Written as DNA, the CDR3 is TGTGCCAGCAGCTTAATAGAGCGAGACAGGGGGTTCGAGCAGTACTTC.

The V and J genes are TRBV30 and TRBJ1-5, with TRBD1 as a possible D gene (5 bases). The length of the CDR3 is 14 residues. With 0 bases removed from V and 9 bases from J, the gap between germline ends came to 15 bases. In germline, CDR1 is GTSNPN, CDR2 SVGIG (reference sequence). The CDR3 bases are TGTGCCTGGAGTGTGGATGGGGGGGAGCTGCCCCAGCATTTT. Amino acids: CAWSVDGGELPQHF.

The chain combines TRBV5-6 with TRBJ1-2; D remains unclear. Trimming shortened V by 3 bases and J by 3 bases, and 18 bases separated the two germline ends. The CDR3 runs to 16 residues. The germline V gene encodes CDR1 SGHDT and CDR2 YYEEEE. Here the CDR3 DNA reads TGTGCCAGCAGCTCACCCGCAGTGGGTCCCCACTATGGCTACACCTTC. Translating it yields CASSSPAVGPHYGYTF.

This clone was observed a single time. The chain is built from TRBV7-8 and TRBJ2-2; D is possibly TRBD1 (6 bases). V shed 5 bases and J shed 7 bases, with 17 bases lying between them. The CDR3 consists of 15 residues. Germline V gene sequence: CDR1 SGHVS, CDR2 FQNEAQ. CDR3 protein: CASSRRSGAGGELFF. DNA for the CDR3: TGTGCCAGCAGCAGACGGTCAGGGGCCGGCGGGGAGCTGTTTTTT.

The chain employs TRBV21-1 and TRBJ1-2; no check of the table's D call, TRBD1, against the DNA was made. TRBV21-1 constitutes a pseudogene. The CDR3 runs to 15 residues. The CDR3 spells CASSPPGQGSYDFTF. The CDR3 DNA reads TGTGCCAGCAGCCCCCCGGGACAGGGGTCCTATGATTTCACCTTC.